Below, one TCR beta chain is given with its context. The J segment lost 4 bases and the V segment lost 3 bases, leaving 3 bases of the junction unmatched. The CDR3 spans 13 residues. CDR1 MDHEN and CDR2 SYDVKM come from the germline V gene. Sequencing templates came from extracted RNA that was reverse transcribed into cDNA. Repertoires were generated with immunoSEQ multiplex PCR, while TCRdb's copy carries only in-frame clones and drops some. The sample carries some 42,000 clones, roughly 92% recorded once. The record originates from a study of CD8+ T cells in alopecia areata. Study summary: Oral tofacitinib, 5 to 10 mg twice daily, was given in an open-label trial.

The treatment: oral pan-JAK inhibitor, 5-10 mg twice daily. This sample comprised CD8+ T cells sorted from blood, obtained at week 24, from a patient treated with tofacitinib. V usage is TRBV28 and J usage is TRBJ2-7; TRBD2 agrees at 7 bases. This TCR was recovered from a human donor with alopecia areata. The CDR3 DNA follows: TGTGCCAGCAGTTTTCTCGGGGGGTACGAGCAGTACTTC. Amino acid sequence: CASSFLGGYEQYF.